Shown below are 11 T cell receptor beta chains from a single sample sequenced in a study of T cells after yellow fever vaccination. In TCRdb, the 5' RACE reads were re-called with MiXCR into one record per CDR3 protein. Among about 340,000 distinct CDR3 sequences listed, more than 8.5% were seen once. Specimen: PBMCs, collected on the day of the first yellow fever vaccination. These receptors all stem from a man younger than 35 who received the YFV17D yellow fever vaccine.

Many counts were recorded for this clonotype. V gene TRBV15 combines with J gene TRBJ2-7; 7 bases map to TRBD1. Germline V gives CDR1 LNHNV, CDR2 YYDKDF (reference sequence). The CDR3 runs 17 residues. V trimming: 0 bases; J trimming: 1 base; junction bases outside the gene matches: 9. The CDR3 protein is CATSRDLTGAGSYEQYF. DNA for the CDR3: TGTGCCACCAGCAGAGATCTTACAGGGGCAGGTTCCTACGAGCAGTACTTC.

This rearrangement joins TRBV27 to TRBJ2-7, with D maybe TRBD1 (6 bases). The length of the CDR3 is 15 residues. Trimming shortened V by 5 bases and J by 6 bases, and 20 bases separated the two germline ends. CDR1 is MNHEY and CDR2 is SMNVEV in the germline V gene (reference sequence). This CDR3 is CASSTGTGFWGEQYV. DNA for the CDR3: TGTGCCAGCAGTACTGGAACAGGGTTTTGGGGCGAGCAGTACGTC.

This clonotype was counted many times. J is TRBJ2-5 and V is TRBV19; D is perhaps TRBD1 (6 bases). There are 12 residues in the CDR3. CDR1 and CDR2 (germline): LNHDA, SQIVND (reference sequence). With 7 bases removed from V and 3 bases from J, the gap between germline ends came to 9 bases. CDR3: CASTSGEETQYF. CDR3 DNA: TGTGCCAGTACCTCAGGGGAAGAGACCCAGTACTTC.

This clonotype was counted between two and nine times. The DNA for the CDR3 is TGTGCCAGCAGCTTAGACGGGACCCCTCAGTTCTTC. Translated: CASSLDGTPQFF. The V call is TRBV7-2, the J call TRBJ2-1; D could derive from TRBD1 or TRBD2 (5 bases each). CDR3 length equals 12 residues. V was shortened by 1 base and J by 13 bases, with 11 bases between the two germline ends. Germline CDR1 SGHTA, CDR2 FQGNSA.

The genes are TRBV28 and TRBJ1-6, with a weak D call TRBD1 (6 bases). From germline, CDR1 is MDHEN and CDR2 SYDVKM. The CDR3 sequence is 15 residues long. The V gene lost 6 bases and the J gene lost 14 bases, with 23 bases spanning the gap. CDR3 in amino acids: CASRDTGLISRTLHF. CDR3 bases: TGTGCCAGCAGAGACACAGGGCTTATATCTCGGACCCTCCACTTT. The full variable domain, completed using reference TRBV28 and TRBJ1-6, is DVKVTQSSRYLVKRTGEKVFLECVQDMDHENMFWYRQDPGLGLRLIYFSYDVKMKEKGDIPEGYSVSREKKERFSLILESASTNQTSMYLCASRDTGLISRTLHFGNGTRLTVT.

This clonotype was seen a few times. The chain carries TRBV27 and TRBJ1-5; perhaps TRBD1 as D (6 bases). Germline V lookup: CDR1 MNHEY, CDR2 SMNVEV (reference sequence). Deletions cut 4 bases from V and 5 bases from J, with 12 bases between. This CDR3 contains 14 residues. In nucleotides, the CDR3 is TGTGCCAGCAGTTCCGGGACACCCTATCAGCCCCAGCATTTT. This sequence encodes CASSSGTPYQPQHF.

The CDR3: CASSGLAGGTTDTQYF. DNA for the CDR3: TGTGCCAGCAGCGGACTAGCGGGGGGTACTACGGATACGCAGTATTTT. This chain joins TRBV9 and TRBJ2-3; TRBD2 agrees at 13 bases. The J segment lost 6 bases and the V segment lost 3 bases, leaving 7 bases of the junction unmatched. Germline CDR1 reads SGDLS; CDR2 reads YYNGEE. The CDR3 contains 16 residues.

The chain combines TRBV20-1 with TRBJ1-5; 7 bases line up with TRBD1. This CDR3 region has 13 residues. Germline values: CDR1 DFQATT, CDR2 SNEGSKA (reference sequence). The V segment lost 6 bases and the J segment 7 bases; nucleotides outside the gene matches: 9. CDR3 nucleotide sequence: TGCAGTGCACGGGACAGCCCTACCCAGCCCCAGCATTTT. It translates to CSARDSPTQPQHF.

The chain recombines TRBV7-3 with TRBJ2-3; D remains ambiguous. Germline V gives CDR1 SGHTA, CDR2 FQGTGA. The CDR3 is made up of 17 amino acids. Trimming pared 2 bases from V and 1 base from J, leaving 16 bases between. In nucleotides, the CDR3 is TGTGCCAGCAGCTTAGGGCTGTCGCCGGATCGCACAGATACGCAGTATTTT. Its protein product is CASSLGLSPDRTDTQYF.

The CDR3: CAISNTGVTGNTIYF. CDR3 nucleotide sequence: TGTGCCATCAGCAACACAGGGGTCACTGGAAACACCATATATTTT. The rearrangement links TRBV10-3 to TRBJ1-3, with 7 positions matching TRBD1. This CDR3 has 15 residues. In germline, CDR1 is ENHRY, CDR2 SYGVKD. V shed 6 bases, J shed 2 bases, and the junction held 7 bases outside the gene matches.

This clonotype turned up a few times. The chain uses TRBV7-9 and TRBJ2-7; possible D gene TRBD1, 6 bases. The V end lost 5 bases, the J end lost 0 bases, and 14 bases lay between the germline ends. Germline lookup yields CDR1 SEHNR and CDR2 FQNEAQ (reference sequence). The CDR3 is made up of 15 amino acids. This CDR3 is CASSIRQASSYEQYF. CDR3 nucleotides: TGTGCCAGCAGCATTAGACAGGCAAGCTCCTACGAGCAGTACTTC.